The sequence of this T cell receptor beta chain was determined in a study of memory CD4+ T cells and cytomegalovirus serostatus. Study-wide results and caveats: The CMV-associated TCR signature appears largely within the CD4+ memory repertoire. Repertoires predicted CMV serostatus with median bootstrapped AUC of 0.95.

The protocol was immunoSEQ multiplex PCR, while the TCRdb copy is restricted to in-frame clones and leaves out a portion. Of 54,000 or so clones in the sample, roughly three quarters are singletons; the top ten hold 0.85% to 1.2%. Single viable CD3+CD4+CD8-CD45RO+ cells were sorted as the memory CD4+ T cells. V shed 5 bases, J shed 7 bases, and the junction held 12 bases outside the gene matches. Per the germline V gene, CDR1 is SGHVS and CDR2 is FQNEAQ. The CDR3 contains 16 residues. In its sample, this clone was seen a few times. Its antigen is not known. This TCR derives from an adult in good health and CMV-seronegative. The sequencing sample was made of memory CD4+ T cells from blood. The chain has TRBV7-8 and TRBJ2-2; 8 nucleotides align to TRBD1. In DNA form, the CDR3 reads TGTGCCAGCAGCCAAGGACAGGGTAGGGTCGTCGGGGAGCTGTTTTTT. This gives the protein CASSQGQGRVVGELFF.